This TCR beta chain was captured by sequencing in a study of shared clonotypes between healthy human individuals. The CDR3 has 16 amino acids. V shed 5 bases and J 1 base; nucleotides not matched to a gene: 10. Germline values: CDR1 LNHDA, CDR2 SQIVND (reference sequence). Sequencing used immunoSEQ multiplex PCR; TCRdb keeps in-frame clones, though not all of them. Here the sample spans about 2.4 million clones, around 90% being singletons. The sequenced sample consisted of naive CD4+ T cells sorted from blood. The subset here: CD45RA+ positively selected. The receptor was isolated from a man aged 18 to 30 in good health. The chain recombines TRBV19 with TRBJ2-7, with 8 bases identical to TRBD2. The CDR3 DNA is TGTGCCAGTAGTGCGGGGGGCGGCGCGAAATCCTACGAGCAGTACTTC. This sequence encodes CASSAGGGAKSYEQYF.